The T cell receptor (beta chain) described here comes from a study of T cells after somatic rescue of genetic block. Sequencing was performed with immunoSEQ multiplex PCR; in TCRdb, only in-frame clones are kept and a portion is missing. The sample includes tens of thousands of clones, about 87% seen only once; the top ten take roughly 1.5%. Germline CDR1 SGHVS, CDR2 FQNEAQ. V was clipped by 5 bases and J by 4 bases; unmatched bases: 11. The CDR3 has 16 residues. What was sequenced was peripheral blood mononuclear cells (PBMCs). The sequence derives from a woman aged 18 to 35. The rearrangement joins TRBV7-8 to TRBJ1-2, with TRBD1 matching over 9 bases. CDR3 bases: TGTGCCAGCAGCATAGACGGGACAGGGACCCTCTATGGCTACACCTTC. It yields the protein CASSIDGTGTLYGYTF.